This TCR beta chain was sequenced for a study of CD8 T cells in cerebrospinal fluid in Alzheimer's disease (TCRdb year 2020). For the study in its entirety: The study used two single-cell methods, plate-based nested PCR sequencing and droplet-based sequencing, to evaluate clonal expansion of CSF T cells. This study tested whether clonally expanded T cells could be found in cerebrospinal fluid from healthy elderly individuals and from patients with neurodegenerative disease. In the droplet-based CSF analysis comparing patients with controls, there were roughly 9 healthy controls (approximately 11,000 cells) and roughly 9 patients with MCI or Alzheimer's disease (approximately 10,000 cells). A total of 20 to 30 samples were covered by the CSF gene-expression analysis, which included Parkinson's disease patients.

The method behind the library was 10x single-cell sequencing. Profiling of CSF cells was done with 10X Genomics single-cell V(D)J and 5' gene-expression libraries. An Illumina NextSeq550 was used to sequence the CSF single-cell TCR libraries. The original methods were these. After V(D)J reads were mapped to the vdj-GRCh38 alts ensemble 2.0.0 reference, the Cell Ranger vdj pipeline was used to analyse the reads. Cell barcodes sharing the same set of productive CDR3 nucleotide sequences were defined as clonotypes. Clonotype information was added to Seurat v3.0 gene-expression metadata to link clonality with transcriptional profiles. CSF cells with more than 1,800 genes, more than 7,500 UMIs or more than 10% mitochondrial reads were excluded. To find TCRs with known antigen specificity, CDR3-beta sequences were matched against VDJdb. Only TCRs with complete alpha and beta chains were included in the network analysis of clone sharing, which used the R package qgraph. TCRdb reprocessed the reads, so every CDR3 protein sequence counts as one entry and DNA is not shown. TCRdb's processing, not the authors', yielded these V and J calls. This sample's table contains 600 to 750 distinct CDR3 sequences. The ten largest clones take up approximately 21% of the sample.

Going by frequency alone, this clonotype is medium-sized (0.01 to 0.1%); a count is unavailable. Its antigen has not been determined. The CDR3 goes from the cysteine to the phenylalanine over 13 residues. The DNA is unrecorded. The germline V gene (reference sequence) supplies CDR1 LNHDA and CDR2 SQIVND. None of the participants had acute infectious disease, and every participant was in good physical condition. For droplet-based sequencing, live CSF cells were sorted with a live/dead marker. To pellet immune cells, CSF obtained by lumbar puncture was centrifuged at 300g. CSF samples were inspected for red blood cells, and any blood-contaminated sample was excluded. CSF cells were cryopreserved by placing the cells in freezing medium, freezing the cells overnight at -80 degrees C, and then storing the cells in liquid nitrogen. Before analysis, CSF samples had been stored for less than seven months. The study at large found these results: The EBV-specific clones were neither the most highly expanded clones nor enriched among patients. The largest CSF clone made up a higher percentage of TCRs in patients with MCI or Alzheimer's disease than in controls. Finding EBV-specific TCRs in CSF, the authors cautioned, does not establish a causal link between EBV and Alzheimer's disease. Only samples with detectable clones (about eleven healthy, 5 MCI, 5 AD, 6 PD) were included in the overall clonality comparison. In pooled data, a highly expanded clone (at least 3% of TCRs) was found in 1 of 10 healthy subjects versus 4 of 6 Alzheimer's patients.

The chain is encoded by TRBV19 joined to TRBJ1-1. The TCR sequence derives from a human donor in good health. The sample comprised cerebrospinal fluid. Here the CDR3 is given as CASSMSRSTEAFF.